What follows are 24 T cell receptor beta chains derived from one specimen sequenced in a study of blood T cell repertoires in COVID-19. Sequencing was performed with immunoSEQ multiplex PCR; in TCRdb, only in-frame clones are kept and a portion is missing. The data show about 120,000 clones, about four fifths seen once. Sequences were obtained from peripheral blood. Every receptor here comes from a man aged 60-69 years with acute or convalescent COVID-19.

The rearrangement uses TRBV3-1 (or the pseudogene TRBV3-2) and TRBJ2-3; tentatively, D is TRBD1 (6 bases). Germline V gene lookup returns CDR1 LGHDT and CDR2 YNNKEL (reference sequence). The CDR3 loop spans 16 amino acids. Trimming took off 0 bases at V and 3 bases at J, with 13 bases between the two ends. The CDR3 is CASSQDPGGLTDTQYF. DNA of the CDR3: TGTGCCAGCAGCCAAGATCCTGGGGGCTTGACAGATACGCAGTATTTT.

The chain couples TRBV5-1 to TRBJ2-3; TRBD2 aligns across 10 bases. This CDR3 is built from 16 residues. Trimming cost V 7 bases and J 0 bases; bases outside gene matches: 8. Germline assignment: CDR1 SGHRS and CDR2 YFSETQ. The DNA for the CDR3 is TGCGCCAGCGGCGAAGGACTAGCGGTGAGCACAGATACGCAGTATTTT. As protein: CASGEGLAVSTDTQYF.

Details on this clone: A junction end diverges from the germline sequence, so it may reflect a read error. This CDR3 is CASSEPRGRQFF. In DNA, the CDR3 is TGTGCTAGCAGCGAACCCAGGGGCCGGCAGTTCTTC. The genes are TRBV7-7 and TRBJ2-1; a weak D match, TRBD1 (6 bases). Germline CDR1 reads SSHAT; CDR2 reads FNYEAQ (reference sequence). The CDR3 length is 12 residues.

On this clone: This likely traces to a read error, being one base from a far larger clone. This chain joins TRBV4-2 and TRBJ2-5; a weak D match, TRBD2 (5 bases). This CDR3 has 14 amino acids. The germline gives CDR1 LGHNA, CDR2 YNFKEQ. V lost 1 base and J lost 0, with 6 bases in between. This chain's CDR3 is CASSQADYQETQYF. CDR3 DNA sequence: TGTGCCAGCAGCCAAGCGGACTACCAAGAGACCCAGTACTTC.

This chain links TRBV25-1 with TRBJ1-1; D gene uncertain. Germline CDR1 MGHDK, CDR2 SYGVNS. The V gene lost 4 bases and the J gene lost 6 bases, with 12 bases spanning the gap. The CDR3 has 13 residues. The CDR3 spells CASSGTGFAEAFF. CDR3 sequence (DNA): TGTGCCAGCAGTGGGACGGGGTTTGCTGAAGCTTTCTTT.

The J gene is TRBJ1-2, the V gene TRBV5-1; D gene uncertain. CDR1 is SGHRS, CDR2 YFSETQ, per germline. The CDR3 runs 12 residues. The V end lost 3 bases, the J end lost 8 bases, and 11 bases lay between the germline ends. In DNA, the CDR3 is TGCGCCAGCAGCTCAGGTTTTTACGGCTACACCTTC. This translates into CASSSGFYGYTF.

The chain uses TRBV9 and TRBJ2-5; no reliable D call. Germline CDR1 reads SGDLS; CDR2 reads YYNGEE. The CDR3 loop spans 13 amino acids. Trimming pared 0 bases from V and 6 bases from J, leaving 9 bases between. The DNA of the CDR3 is TGTGCCAGCAGCGTAGACGAGTTAAAGACCCAGTACTTC. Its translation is CASSVDELKTQYF. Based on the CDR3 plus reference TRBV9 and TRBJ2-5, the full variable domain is DSGVTQTPKHLITATGQRVTLRCSPRSGDLSVYWYQQSLDQGLQFLIQYYNGEERAKGNILERFSAQQFPDLHSELNLSSLELGDSALYFCASSVDELKTQYFGPGTRLLVL.

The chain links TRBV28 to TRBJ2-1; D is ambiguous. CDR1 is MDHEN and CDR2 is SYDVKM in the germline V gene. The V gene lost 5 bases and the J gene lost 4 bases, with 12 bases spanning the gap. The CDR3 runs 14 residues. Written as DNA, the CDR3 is TGTGCCAGCAGTGACAACGGATCTTACAATGAGCAGTTCTTC. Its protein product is CASSDNGSYNEQFF.

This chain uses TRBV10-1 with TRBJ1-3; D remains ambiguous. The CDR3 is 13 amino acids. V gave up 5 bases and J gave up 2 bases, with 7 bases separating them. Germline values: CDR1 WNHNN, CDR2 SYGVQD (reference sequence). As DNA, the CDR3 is TGCGCCAGCAGTCCCGGGACTGGAAACACCATATATTTT. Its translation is CASSPGTGNTIYF.

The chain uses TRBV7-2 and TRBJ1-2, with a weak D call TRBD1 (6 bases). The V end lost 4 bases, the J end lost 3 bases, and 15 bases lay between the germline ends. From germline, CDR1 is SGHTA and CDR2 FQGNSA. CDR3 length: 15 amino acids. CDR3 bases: TGTGCCAGCAGCTCCAAGGGGGGGAACCACTATGGCTACACCTTC. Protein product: CASSSKGGNHYGYTF.

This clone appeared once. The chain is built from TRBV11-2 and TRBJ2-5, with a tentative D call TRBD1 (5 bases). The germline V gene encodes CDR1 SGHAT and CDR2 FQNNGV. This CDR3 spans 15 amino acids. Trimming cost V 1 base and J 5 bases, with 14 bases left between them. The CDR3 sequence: CASSLGQGVWETQYF. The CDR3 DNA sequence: TGTGCCAGCAGCTTAGGTCAGGGCGTCTGGGAGACCCAGTACTTC.

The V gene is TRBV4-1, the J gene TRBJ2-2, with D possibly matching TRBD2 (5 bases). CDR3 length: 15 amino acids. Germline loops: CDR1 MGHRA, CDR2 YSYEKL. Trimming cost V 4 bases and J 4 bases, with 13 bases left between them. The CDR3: CASSRGWTGTGELFF. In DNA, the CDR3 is TGCGCCAGCAGCCGAGGGTGGACGGGCACCGGGGAGCTGTTTTTT.

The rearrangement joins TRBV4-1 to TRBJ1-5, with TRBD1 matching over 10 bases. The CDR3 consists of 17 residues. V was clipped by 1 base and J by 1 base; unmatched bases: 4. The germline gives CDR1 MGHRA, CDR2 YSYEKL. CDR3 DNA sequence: TGCGCCAGCAGCCAAGGAGACAGGGGGCTAAGCAATCAGCCCCAGCATTTT. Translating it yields CASSQGDRGLSNQPQHF.

CDR3 protein: CASSEGGLAEAFF. CDR3 in DNA: TGTGCCAGCAGTGAAGGGGGGCTCGCTGAAGCTTTCTTT. This chain links TRBV2 with TRBJ1-1, with D possibly matching TRBD1 (6 bases). CDR1 and CDR2 from the germline V gene are SNHLY and FYNNEI. V dropped 1 base and J dropped 6 bases, with 9 bases sitting between them. The CDR3 sequence is 13 residues long. Full variable domain (outside the CDR3, taken from reference TRBV2 and TRBJ1-1): EPEVTQTPSHQVTQMGQEVILRCVPISNHLYFYWYRQILGQKVEFLVSFYNNEISEKSEIFDDQFSVERPDGSNFTLKIRSTKLEDSAMYFCASSEGGLAEAFFGQGTRLTVV.

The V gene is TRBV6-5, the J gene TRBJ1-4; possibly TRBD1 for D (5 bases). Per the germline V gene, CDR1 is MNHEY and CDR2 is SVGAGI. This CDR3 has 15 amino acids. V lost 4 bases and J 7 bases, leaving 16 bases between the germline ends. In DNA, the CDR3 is TGTGCCAGCAGTTCCTTAGGCCAGGGTTCTGAAAAACTGTTTTTT. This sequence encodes CASSSLGQGSEKLFF.

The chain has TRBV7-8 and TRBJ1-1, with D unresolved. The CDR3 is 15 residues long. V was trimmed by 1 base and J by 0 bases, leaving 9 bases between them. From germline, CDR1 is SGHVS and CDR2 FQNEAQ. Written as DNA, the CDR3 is TGTGCCAGCAGCTTAGGAGGGCTAATGAACACTGAAGCTTTCTTT. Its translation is CASSLGGLMNTEAFF.

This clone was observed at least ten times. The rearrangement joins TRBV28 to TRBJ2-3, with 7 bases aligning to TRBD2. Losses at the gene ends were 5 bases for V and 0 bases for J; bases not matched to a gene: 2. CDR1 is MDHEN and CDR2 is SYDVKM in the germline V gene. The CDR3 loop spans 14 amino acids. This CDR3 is CASSRSGSTDTQYF. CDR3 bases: TGTGCCAGCAGTCGTAGCGGGAGCACAGATACGCAGTATTTT. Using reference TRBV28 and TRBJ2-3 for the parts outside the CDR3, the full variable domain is DVKVTQSSRYLVKRTGEKVFLECVQDMDHENMFWYRQDPGLGLRLIYFSYDVKMKEKGDIPEGYSVSREKKERFSLILESASTNQTSMYLCASSRSGSTDTQYFGPGTRLTVL.

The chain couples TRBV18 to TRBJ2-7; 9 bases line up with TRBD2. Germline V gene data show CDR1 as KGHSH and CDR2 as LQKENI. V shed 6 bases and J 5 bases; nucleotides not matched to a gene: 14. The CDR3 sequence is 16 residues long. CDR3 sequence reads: CASSVLAGVFVHEQYF. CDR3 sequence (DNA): TGTGCCAGCTCGGTATTAGCGGGAGTCTTCGTCCACGAGCAGTACTTC.

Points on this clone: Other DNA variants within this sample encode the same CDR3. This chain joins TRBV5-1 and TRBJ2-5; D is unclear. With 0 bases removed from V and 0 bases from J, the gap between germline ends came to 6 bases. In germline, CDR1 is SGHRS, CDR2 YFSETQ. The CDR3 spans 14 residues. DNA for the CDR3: TGCGCCAGCAGCTTGGGGCCATACCAAGAGACCCAGTACTTC. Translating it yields CASSLGPYQETQYF.

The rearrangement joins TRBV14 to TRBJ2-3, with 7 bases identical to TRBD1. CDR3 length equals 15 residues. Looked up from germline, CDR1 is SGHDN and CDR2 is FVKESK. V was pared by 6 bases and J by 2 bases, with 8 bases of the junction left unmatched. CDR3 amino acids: CASSSGTDLTDTQYF. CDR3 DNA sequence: TGTGCCAGCAGTTCCGGGACAGACCTCACAGATACGCAGTATTTT.

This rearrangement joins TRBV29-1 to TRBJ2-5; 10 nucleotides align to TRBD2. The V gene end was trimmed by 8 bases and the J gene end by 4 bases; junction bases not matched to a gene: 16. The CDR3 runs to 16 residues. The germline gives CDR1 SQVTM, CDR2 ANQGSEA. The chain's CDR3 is CSILGLAGESGETQYF. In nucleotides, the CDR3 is TGCAGCATCCTGGGGCTAGCGGGAGAATCGGGAGAGACCCAGTACTTC.

The chain's CDR3 is CASSDEGQGAAFF. The CDR3 nucleotides are TGTGCCAGCAGTGATGAGGGACAGGGGGCGGCTTTCTTT. The V and J genes are TRBV2 and TRBJ1-1; TRBD1 agrees at 12 bases. In germline, CDR1 is SNHLY, CDR2 FYNNEI. The CDR3 contains 13 residues. After removal of 3 bases from V and 11 bases from J, the junction contained 4 bases not matched to a gene.

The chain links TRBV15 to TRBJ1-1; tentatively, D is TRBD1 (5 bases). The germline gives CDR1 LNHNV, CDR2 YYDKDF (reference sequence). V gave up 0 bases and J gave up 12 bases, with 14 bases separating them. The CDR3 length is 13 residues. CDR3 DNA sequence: TGTGCCACCAGCAGAGATAAAAACAGGATATCTTTCTTT. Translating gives CATSRDKNRISFF.

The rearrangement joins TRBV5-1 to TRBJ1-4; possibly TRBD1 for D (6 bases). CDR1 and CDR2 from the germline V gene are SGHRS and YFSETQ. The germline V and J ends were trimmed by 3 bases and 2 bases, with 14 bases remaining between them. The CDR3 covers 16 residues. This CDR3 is CASSYRTAGTNEKLFF. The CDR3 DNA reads TGCGCCAGCAGCTACCGGACAGCCGGGACTAATGAAAAACTGTTTTTT.